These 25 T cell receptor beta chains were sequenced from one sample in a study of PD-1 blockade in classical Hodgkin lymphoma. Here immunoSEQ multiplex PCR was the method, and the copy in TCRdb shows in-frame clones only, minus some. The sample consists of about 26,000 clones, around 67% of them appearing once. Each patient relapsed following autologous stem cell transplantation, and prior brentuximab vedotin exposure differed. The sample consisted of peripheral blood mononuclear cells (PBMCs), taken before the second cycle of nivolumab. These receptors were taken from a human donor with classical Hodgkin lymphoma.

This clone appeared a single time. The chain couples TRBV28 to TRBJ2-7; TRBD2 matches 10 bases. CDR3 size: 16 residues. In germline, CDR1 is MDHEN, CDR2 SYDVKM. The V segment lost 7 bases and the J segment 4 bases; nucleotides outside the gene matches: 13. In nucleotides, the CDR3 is TGTGCCAGCATTTCCCCCACTAGCGGGACTGGTTACGAGCAGTACTTC. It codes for CASISPTSGTGYEQYF.

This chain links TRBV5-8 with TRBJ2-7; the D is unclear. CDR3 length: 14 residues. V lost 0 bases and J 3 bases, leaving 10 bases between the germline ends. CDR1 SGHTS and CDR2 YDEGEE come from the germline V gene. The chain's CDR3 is CASSLGQERYEQYF. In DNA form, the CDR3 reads TGTGCCAGCAGCTTGGGGCAGGAACGCTACGAGCAGTACTTC. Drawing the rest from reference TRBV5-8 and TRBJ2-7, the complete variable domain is EAGVTQSPTHLIKTRGQQATLRCSPISGHTSVYWYQQALGLGLQFLLWYDEGEERNRGNFPPRFSGRQFPNYSSELNVNALELEDSALYLCASSLGQERYEQYFGPGTRLTVT.

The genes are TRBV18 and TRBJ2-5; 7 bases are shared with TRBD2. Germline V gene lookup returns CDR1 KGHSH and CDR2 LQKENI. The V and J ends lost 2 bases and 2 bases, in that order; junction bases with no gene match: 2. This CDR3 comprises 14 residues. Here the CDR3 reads CASSPGEGQETQYF. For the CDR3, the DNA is TGTGCCAGCTCACCAGGGGAGGGACAAGAGACCCAGTACTTC.

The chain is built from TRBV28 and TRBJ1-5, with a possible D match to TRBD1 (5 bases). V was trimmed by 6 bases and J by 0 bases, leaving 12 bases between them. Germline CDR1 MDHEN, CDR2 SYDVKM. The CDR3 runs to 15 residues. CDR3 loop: CASRPGTVSNQPQHF. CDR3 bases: TGTGCCAGCAGACCCGGGACGGTTAGCAATCAGCCCCAGCATTTT. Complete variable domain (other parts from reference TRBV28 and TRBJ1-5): DVKVTQSSRYLVKRTGEKVFLECVQDMDHENMFWYRQDPGLGLRLIYFSYDVKMKEKGDIPEGYSVSREKKERFSLILESASTNQTSMYLCASRPGTVSNQPQHFGDGTRLSIL.

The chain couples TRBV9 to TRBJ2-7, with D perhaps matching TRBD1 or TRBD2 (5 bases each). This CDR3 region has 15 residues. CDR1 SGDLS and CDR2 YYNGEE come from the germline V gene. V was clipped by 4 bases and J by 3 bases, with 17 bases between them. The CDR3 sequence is CASSFGDPPYYEQYF. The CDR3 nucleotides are TGTGCCAGCAGCTTTGGGGACCCGCCCTACTACGAGCAGTACTTC.

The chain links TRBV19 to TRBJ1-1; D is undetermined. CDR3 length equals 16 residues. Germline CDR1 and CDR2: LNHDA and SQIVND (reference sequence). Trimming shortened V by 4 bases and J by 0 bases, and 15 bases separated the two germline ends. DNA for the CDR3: TGTGCCAGTAGTACAGAAGGACGGAACATGAACACTGAAGCTTTCTTT. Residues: CASSTEGRNMNTEAFF. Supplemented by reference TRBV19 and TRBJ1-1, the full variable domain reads DGGITQSPKYLFRKEGQNVTLSCEQNLNHDAMYWYRQDPGQGLRLIYYSQIVNDFQKGDIAEGYSVSREKKESFPLTVTSAQKNPTAFYLCASSTEGRNMNTEAFFGQGTRLTVV.

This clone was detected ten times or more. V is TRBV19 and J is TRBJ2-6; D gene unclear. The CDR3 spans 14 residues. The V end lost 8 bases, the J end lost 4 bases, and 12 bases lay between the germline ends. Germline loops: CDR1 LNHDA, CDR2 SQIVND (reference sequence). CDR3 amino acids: CASESLSGANVLTF. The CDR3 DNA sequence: TGTGCCAGTGAGTCTTTGTCCGGGGCCAACGTCCTGACTTTC.

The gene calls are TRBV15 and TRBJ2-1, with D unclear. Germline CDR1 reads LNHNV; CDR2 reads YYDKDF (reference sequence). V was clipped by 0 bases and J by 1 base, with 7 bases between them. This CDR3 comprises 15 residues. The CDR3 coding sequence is TGTGCCACCAGCAGAGACGGCGGTTCCTACAATGAGCAGTTCTTC. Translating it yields CATSRDGGSYNEQFF. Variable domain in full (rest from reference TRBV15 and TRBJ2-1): DAMVIQNPRYQVTQFGKPVTLSCSQTLNHNVMYWYQQKSSQAPKLLFHYYDKDFNNEADTPDNFQSRRPNTSFCFLDIRSPGLGDTAMYLCATSRDGGSYNEQFFGPGTRLTVL.

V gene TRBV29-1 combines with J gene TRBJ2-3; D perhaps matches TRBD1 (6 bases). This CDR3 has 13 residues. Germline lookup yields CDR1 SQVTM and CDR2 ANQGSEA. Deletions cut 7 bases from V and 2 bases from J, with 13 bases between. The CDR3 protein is CSGWGQATDTQYF. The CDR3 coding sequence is TGCAGCGGATGGGGGCAGGCCACAGATACGCAGTATTTT.

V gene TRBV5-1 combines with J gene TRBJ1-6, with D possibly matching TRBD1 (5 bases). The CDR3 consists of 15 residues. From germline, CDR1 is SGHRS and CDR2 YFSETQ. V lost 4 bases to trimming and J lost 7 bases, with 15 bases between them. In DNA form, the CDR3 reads TGCGCCAGCAGCCTCTTTGGGGGTATGAATTCACCCCTCCACTTT. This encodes CASSLFGGMNSPLHF.

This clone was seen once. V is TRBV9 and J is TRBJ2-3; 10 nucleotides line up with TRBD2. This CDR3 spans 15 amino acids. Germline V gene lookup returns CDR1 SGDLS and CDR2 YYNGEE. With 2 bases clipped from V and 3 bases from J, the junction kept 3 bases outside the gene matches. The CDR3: CASSVLAGVTDTQYF. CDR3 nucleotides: TGTGCCAGCAGCGTCCTAGCGGGGGTGACAGATACGCAGTATTTT.

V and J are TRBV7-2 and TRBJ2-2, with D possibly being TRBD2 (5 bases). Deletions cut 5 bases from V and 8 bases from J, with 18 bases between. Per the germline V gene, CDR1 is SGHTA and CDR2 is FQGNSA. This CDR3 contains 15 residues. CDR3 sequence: CASSRMATTGGELFF. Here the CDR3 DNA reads TGTGCCAGCAGCCGAATGGCCACCACGGGAGGGGAGCTGTTTTTT.

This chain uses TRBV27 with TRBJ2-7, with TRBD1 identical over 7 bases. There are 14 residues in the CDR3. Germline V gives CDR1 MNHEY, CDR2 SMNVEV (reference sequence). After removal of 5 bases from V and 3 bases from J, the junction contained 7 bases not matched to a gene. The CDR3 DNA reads TGTGCCAGCAGTAAAGATACAGGGGTCTACGAGCAGTACTTC. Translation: CASSKDTGVYEQYF.

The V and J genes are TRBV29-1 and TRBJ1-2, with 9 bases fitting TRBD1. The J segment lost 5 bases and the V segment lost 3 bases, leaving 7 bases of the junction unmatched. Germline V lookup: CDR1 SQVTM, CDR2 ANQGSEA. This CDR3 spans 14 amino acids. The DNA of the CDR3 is TGCAGCGTTGACGAGGGACAGGGAGGATATGGCTACACCTTC. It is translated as CSVDEGQGGYGYTF. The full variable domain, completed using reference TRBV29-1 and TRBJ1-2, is SAVISQKPSRDICQRGTSLTIQCQVDSQVTMMFWYRQQPGQSLTLIATANQGSEATYESGFVIDKFPISRPNLTFSTLTVSNMSPEDSSIYLCSVDEGQGGYGYTFGSGTRLTVV.

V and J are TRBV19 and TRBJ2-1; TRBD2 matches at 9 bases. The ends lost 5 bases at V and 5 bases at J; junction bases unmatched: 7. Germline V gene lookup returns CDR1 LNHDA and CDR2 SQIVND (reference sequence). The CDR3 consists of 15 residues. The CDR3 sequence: CASSASGLADNEQFF. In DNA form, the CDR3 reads TGTGCCAGTAGTGCTTCGGGACTAGCAGACAATGAGCAGTTCTTC.

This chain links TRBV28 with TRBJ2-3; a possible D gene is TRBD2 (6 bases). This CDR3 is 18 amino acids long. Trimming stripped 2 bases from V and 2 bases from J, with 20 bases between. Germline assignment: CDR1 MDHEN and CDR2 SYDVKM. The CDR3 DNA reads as TGTGCCAGCAGTTTAGGTCGAGTTGCGGGGTACGACACAGATACGCAGTATTTT. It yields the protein CASSLGRVAGYDTDTQYF.

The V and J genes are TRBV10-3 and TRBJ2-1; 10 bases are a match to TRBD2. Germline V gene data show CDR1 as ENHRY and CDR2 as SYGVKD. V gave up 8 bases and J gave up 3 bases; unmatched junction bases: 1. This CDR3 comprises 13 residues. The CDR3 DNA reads TGTGCCATCGCTAGCGGGGGCTACAATGAGCAGTTCTTC. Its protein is CAIASGGYNEQFF.

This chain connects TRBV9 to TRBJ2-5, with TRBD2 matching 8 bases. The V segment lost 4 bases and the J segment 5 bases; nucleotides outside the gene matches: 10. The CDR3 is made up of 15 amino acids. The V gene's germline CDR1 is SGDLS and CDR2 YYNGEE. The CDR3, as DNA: TGTGCCAGCAGCTCCCGCGGACTAGCCGGTGAGACCCAGTACTTC. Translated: CASSSRGLAGETQYF.

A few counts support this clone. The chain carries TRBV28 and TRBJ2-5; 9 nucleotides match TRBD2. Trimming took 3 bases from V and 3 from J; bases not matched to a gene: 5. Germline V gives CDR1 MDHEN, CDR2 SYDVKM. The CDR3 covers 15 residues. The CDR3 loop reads CASSFNSGGEETQYF. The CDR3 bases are TGTGCCAGCAGTTTCAATAGCGGGGGCGAAGAGACCCAGTACTTC.

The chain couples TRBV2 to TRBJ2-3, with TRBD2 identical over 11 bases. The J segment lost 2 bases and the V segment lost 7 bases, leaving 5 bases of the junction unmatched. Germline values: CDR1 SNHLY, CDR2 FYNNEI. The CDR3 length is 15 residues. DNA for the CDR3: TGTGCCAGCACGGCTAGCGGGGGGACCACAGATACGCAGTATTTT. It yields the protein CASTASGGTTDTQYF.

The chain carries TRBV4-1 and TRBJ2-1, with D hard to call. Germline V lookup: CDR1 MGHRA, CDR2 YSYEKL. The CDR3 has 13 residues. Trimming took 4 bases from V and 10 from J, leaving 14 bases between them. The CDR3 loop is CASSRDTRSEQFF. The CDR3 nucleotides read TGCGCCAGCAGCCGAGACACACGGTCGGAGCAGTTCTTC.

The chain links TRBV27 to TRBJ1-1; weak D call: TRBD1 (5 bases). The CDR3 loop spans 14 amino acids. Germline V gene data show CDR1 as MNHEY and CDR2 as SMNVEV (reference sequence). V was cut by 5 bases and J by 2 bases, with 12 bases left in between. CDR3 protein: CASSPPGKNTEAFF. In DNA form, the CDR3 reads TGTGCCAGCAGTCCTCCAGGGAAAAACACTGAAGCTTTCTTT.

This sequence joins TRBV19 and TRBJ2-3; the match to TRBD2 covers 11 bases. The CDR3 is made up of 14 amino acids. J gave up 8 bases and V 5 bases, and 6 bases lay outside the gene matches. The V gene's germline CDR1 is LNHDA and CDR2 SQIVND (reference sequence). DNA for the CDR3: TGTGCCAGTAGTGATCTAGCGGGAGGTGTTACGCAGTATTTT. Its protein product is CASSDLAGGVTQYF.

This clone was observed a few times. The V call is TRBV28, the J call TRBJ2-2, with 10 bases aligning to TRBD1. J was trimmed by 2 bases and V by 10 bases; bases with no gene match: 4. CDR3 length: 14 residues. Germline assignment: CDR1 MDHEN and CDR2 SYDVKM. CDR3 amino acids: CATWDRGNTGELFF. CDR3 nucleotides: TGTGCCACCTGGGACAGGGGAAACACCGGGGAGCTGTTTTTT.

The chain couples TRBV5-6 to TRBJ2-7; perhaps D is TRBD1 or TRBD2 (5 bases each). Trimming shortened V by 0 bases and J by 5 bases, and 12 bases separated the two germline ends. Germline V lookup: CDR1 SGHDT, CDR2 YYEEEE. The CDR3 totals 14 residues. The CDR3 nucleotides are TGTGCCAGCAGCTTGGGTGGGGGTTCCCACGAGCAGTACTTC. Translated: CASSLGGGSHEQYF.